A single TCR beta chain is shown here with its context. What it recognizes is unknown. This entry is derived from a study of cytomegalovirus exposure and HLA in healthy donors. Findings and caveats of the study: Fewer N-insertions than the roughly 600-donor mean were reportedly shown by an Asian-associated ancestry cluster in a later analysis. Roughly even sequencing depth across donors was the assumption behind the presence/absence analyses.

The CDR3 runs 17 residues. Trimming cost V 2 bases and J 2 bases; bases outside gene matches: 10. CDR1 KGHSH and CDR2 LQKENI come from the germline V gene. With 60 Vbeta and 13 Jbeta primers, the PCR was carried out. Method: immunoSEQ multiplex PCR; TCRdb's copy keeps in-frame clones and lacks some. The sample lists some 180,000 clones, 82% occurring once. Input material: PBMCs. The clonotype was recovered from a man aged 35 to 55 in good health and CMV-seronegative. The gene calls are TRBV18 and TRBJ2-7, with 9 bases lining up with TRBD2. The CDR3 nucleotides are TGTGCCAGCTCACCAACCTGGAGCGGGGGGCCGACCTACGAGCAGTACTTC. As protein: CASSPTWSGGPTYEQYF.